This T cell receptor beta chain was recovered during a study of cytomegalovirus exposure and HLA in healthy donors. Study context: Approximately 190 million T cells yielded 90 million to 130 million unique TCR beta sequences, as an earlier analysis found.

CDR3 length equals 16 residues. J gave up 1 base and V 3 bases, and 6 bases lay outside the gene matches. Germline V gene lookup returns CDR1 SGHDT and CDR2 YYEEEE. It was with 60 Vbeta and 13 Jbeta primers that the PCR ran. The method was immunoSEQ multiplex PCR; TCRdb's version includes in-frame clones alone and lacks a portion of them. In the table there are roughly 180,000 clones, roughly 9.5% of which are singletons. This TCR was recovered from a woman aged 30 to 39 in good health and CMV-seropositive. The chain recombines TRBV5-6 with TRBJ2-3; 9 nucleotides line up with TRBD2. Sequenced material: PBMCs. The CDR3 region has the DNA TGTGCCAGCAGCTCCAAATGGACTAGCGGCACAGATACGCAGTATTTT. Its translation is CASSSKWTSGTDTQYF.